Described below is a single T cell receptor beta chain sequence and its context. The data were obtained in a study of identical twins. Healthy Caucasians provided all donations. Germline V gene sequence: CDR1 SEHNR, CDR2 FQNEAQ (reference sequence). This CDR3 has 15 amino acids. Trimming cost V 5 bases and J 4 bases; bases outside gene matches: 8. TCRdb re-called the 5' RACE reads through MiXCR, storing one row per CDR3 protein. Here the sample spans around 680,000 distinct CDR3 sequences, about 9.4% being singletons. The same data also contributed to another study, on yellow fever vaccine responses in identical twins.

V is TRBV7-9 and J is TRBJ2-1; the match to TRBD1 covers 7 bases. The sequence was collected from a woman aged 18-29 years in good health. The sample comprised PBMCs. The CDR3 coding sequence is TGTGCCAGCAGCCCGACAGGGATGTCGTACAATGAGCAGTTCTTC. Amino acid sequence: CASSPTGMSYNEQFF.